The subject of this entry is one T cell receptor (beta chain). PCR was performed a second time for about 6 to 12 cycles using a sample-barcoded 5' primer and a J-beta primer mix. TCRdb reanalysed the 5' RACE reads using MiXCR and keeps one entry per CDR3 protein. The sample records approximately 690,000 distinct CDR3 sequences, about 54% being singletons. V was cut by 0 bases and J by 9 bases, with 6 bases left in between. The CDR3 sequence is 13 residues long. Germline assignment: CDR1 ENHRY and CDR2 SYGVKD. The data belong to a study of blood T cells in healthy people across ages. The sequenced material came from blood. The sequence came from a man aged 55-75 years in good health. V and J are TRBV10-3 and TRBJ1-6, with D unclear. DNA for the CDR3: TGTGCCATCAGTGAGTCAGGATCTTCACCCCTCCACTTT. Translated: CAISESGSSPLHF.